This TCR beta chain was sequenced during a study of T cell repertoires in cytomegalovirus infection (dated by TCRdb to the late 2010s). Concerning the study at large: Donor HLA type was relevant to the analysis, because carriage of CMV infection together with the matching HLA type was indicated by public TCR beta signatures. Overall study outcomes, separate from this receptor: The ex vivo response was dominated by HLA-C-restricted CMV-specific TCR beta clonotypes, and the single most frequent clonotype in two of eight donors was supplied by these HLA-C-restricted clonotypes. In both this cohort and an independent roughly 330-donor cohort, the cumulative frequency of public TCR beta family members distinguished carriers of CMV infection plus the relevant HLA type.

Including cysteine and phenylalanine, the CDR3 has 16 amino acids. Solely the CDR3 DNA is kept, with 48 bases framed from the first base. As encoded in the germline V gene, CDR1 is KGHSH while CDR2 is LQKENI. V has 1 base trimmed and J has 3 bases trimmed; junction bases matching no gene number 5. This clonotype was seen a handful of times. The clone's antigen remains unknown. Base qualities are not recorded, but no much larger clone differs from it by a single base. The sequencing machine was an Illumina HiSeq 1500. TCRdb redid the processing of the public reads, applying fastp at Q25 and MiXCR, and retained in-frame beta chains. Each entry is one CDR3 protein sequence, shown with its most common DNA and genes. The sample table holds roughly 230,000 distinct CDR3 sequences, of which about 20% were seen once. Around a sixth of the sample is held by the ten biggest clonotypes.

The chain links TRBV18 with TRBJ2-3, with 9 bases aligning to TRBD1. The clonotype comes from a human donor in good health (CMV status not recorded). Some clones in this sample may be carry-over from other donors' samples. The specimen sequenced was CD8+ T cells from PBMCs. The DNA sequence is TGTGCCAGCTCACCACGGACAGGGGAGGGGACAGATACGCAGTATTTT. It translates to CASSPRTGEGTDTQYF. The CDR3 plus the reference TRBV18 and TRBJ2-3 genes for the other parts give the full variable domain: NAGVMQNPRHLVRRRGQEARLRCSPMKGHSHVYWYRQLPEEGLKFMVYLQKENIIDESGMPKERFSAEFPKEGPSILRIQQVVRGDSAAYFCASSPRTGEGTDTQYFGPGTRLTVL.